Described below is a single T cell receptor (beta chain) sequence and its context. Its antigen is currently not known. No clone much larger than this one lies a single base away; base qualities are absent. The collaborating institutions used their own protocols to collect whole blood in K2EDTA tubes. For TCRbeta analysis, collaborators shipped samples as frozen whole blood, isolated PBMCs, or DNA extracted from either of those sample types. This sample was taken from a study of blood T cell repertoires in COVID-19 (dated by TCRdb to 2019 to 2021). For the wider study: Collaborator samples came from the United States, Italy and Spain and covered acute and convalescent phases of COVID-19. The material from the prospective study consisted of cDNA or gDNA derived from T cells, B-cell-depleted T cells, or PBMCs. Subjects who had been exposed to COVID-19, were actively infected with it, or had recovered from it provided the deeply sampled blood TCRbeta repertoires that made up the dataset. Sample metadata almost always included a de-identified subject ID, COVID-19 status, age in years and sex. The repertoires were released in a freely available public database meant as a resource for research on the immune response to SARS-CoV-2. Samples came from the ongoing ImmuneRACE study (first 160 participants) plus 1,254 subjects from 6 global collaborators. Where available, HLA class I and class II types were obtained from metadata supplied by the sample provider rather than from assay-based typing.

General findings and caveats noted by the study authors: How much clinical and demographic metadata was included differed by source and by participant, and the metadata was provided uncurated.

The immunoSEQ Assay, a bias-controlled multiplex PCR, was used to amplify TCRbeta CDR3 regions from genomic DNA. The authors' pipeline ran thus. Within the assay, amplification of reference gene primers was used to estimate how many nucleated cells each sample contained. To quantify the absolute abundance of each unique TCRbeta CDR3 rearrangement, sequence reads were collapsed and filtered. Productive Simpson clonality was computed per sample as the square root of Simpson's diversity index over productive rearrangements. Entries here come from immuneACCESS through TCRdb and include only in-frame sequences with V and J called. Some clones fail to appear in such tables; in the studies checked, an unresolved V gene covers under half of the shortfall, and the cause of the remainder is unknown. The V and J calls and clone size are taken from that table; D and trimming were inferred from the DNA. The sample has tens of thousands of clones on record, roughly 82% of them singletons. The top ten constitute about 22% of the sample.

The CDR3 spans 13 residues, from the cysteine through the phenylalanine. Only the CDR3 portion is preserved as DNA: 39 bases, with reading frame beginning at the first base. Trimming at the junction amounts to 4 bases on V and 2 bases on J, and the germline ends lie 8 bases apart. CDR1 and CDR2, per the germline V gene, are SNHLY and FYNNEI. The TCR was taken from an older woman with acute or convalescent COVID-19. Source material: peripheral blood. The sequence is built from TRBV2 and TRBJ2-5; perhaps TRBD2 is the D gene, with 6 bases matching. The CDR3 loop reads CASSGTMQETQYF. The nucleotide sequence reads TGTGCCAGCAGTGGGACTATGCAAGAGACCCAGTACTTC.